This TCR beta chain was identified in a study of cytomegalovirus exposure and HLA in healthy donors. This clone came up a few times. The PCR used 60 Vbeta and 13 Jbeta primers. Measured with immunoSEQ multiplex PCR; TCRdb has only the in-frame clones, and not every one. Among approximately 100,000 clones listed, about four fifths were seen once. Sequenced material: PBMCs. The source is a woman aged 40 to 50 in good health and CMV-seronegative.

CDR3 residues: CASSKTESSYNEQFF. CDR3 sequence (DNA): TGTGCCAGCAGTAAGACAGAGAGCTCCTACAATGAGCAGTTCTTC. This sequence joins TRBV7-9 and TRBJ2-1; perhaps TRBD1 as D (5 bases). CDR1 and CDR2 (germline): SEHNR, FQNEAQ (reference sequence). The CDR3 covers 15 residues. Trimming took off 6 bases at V and 0 bases at J, with 12 bases between the two ends.